This T cell receptor beta chain was identified in a study of T cells in Graves' hyperthyroidism and ophthalmopathy. Between the trimmed V and J ends, which lost 3 bases and 6 bases, there was a span of 15 bases. CDR3 size: 15 residues. Looked up from germline, CDR1 is MNHEY and CDR2 is SVGEGT. Researchers amplified the TCR beta CDR3 regions from RNA transcripts. TCR CDR3 regions were first amplified by RT-PCR with HTBI primers. TCRdb ran MiXCR on the multiplex PCR reads and lists one entry per CDR3 protein. Of some 770,000 distinct CDR3 sequences in the sample, roughly 17% are singletons; the top ten hold around 8.1%.

Sequences were obtained from blood. The TCR originated in a man between 18 and 35 years old with Graves' hyperthyroidism. The gene calls are TRBV6-2 or TRBV6-3 and TRBJ2-1, with D possibly TRBD1 on 6 matching bases. The CDR3 region is CASSYRAGAANEQFF. CDR3 DNA sequence: TGTGCCAGCAGTTATCGGGCAGGGGCGGCCAATGAGCAGTTCTTC.